This TCR beta chain was captured in a study of T cell repertoires in cytomegalovirus infection. In the study overall: Indicated by public TCR beta signatures were CMV infection and matching HLA type. General study results and limits: Using cumulative public TCR beta family frequency, the authors identified those who carried CMV together with the relevant HLA.

On this clonotype: Its antigen is unknown.

Via MiXCR, TCRdb re-called the reads, giving one row per CDR3 protein. The top ten hold around an eighth of the sample, which has around 900,000 distinct CDR3 sequences, roughly a third seen once. The sequence derives from a human donor in good health (CMV status not recorded). Some clones in this sample may be carry-over from other donors' samples. The specimen comprised cultured CD8+ T cells from PBMCs, sampled from culture after CMV antigen stimulation.

CDR3 in amino acids: CASSPREGVRETQYF. CDR3 bases: TGTGCCAGCAGCCCCCGAGAGGGGGTCAGGGAGACCCAGTACTTC. The chain employs TRBV3-1 and TRBJ2-5; D perhaps matches TRBD1 (6 bases). The CDR3 has 15 residues. CDR1 and CDR2 (germline): LGHDT, YNNKEL (reference sequence). Trimming left V 4 bases short and J 5 bases short, with 17 bases between.